These 8 T cell receptor beta chains were all obtained from the same sample, sequenced in a study of blood T cell repertoires in COVID-19. The protocol was immunoSEQ multiplex PCR, while the TCRdb copy is restricted to in-frame clones and leaves out a portion. The sample lists a few hundred thousand clones, 80% to 85% occurring once. Sequencing was performed on peripheral blood. The receptors originated from a person aged 65 to 85 with COVID-19, enrolled during active disease.

The genes are TRBV7-8 and TRBJ1-5, with D perhaps TRBD1 (5 bases). Germline loops: CDR1 SGHVS, CDR2 FQNEAQ. The CDR3 contains 14 residues. Trimming removed 6 bases from V and 4 bases from J, with 13 bases in between. The CDR3 DNA is TGTGCCAGCAGTCCACGTGGGGGGAATCAGCCCCAGCATTTT. Encoded protein: CASSPRGGNQPQHF.

This chain connects TRBV18 to TRBJ1-1, with 7 positions matching TRBD1. Trimming cost V 4 bases and J 4 bases; bases outside gene matches: 12. The V gene's germline CDR1 is KGHSH and CDR2 LQKENI. This CDR3 spans 16 amino acids. The CDR3 DNA is TGTGCCAGCTCACTCCGGGACAGCCCTTTGGGCACTGAAGCTTTCTTT. This encodes CASSLRDSPLGTEAFF.

V and J are TRBV19 and TRBJ2-7; 9 bases are shared with TRBD1. The V and J ends lost 1 base and 5 bases, in that order; junction bases with no gene match: 6. This CDR3 comprises 15 residues. Germline V lookup: CDR1 LNHDA, CDR2 SQIVND (reference sequence). CDR3 coding DNA: TGTGCCAGTAGTATAGGTCGGGACAGGGCTCACGAGCAGTACTTC. Its translation is CASSIGRDRAHEQYF.

The genes are TRBV6-2 or TRBV6-3 and TRBJ1-5; no firm D call. The CDR3 loop spans 17 amino acids. CDR1 MNHEY and CDR2 SVGEGT come from the germline V gene. With 6 bases removed from V and 2 bases from J, the gap between germline ends came to 20 bases. CDR3 region: CASSPGVRGRGNQPQHF. CDR3 DNA: TGTGCCAGCAGCCCCGGGGTGCGAGGACGAGGCAATCAGCCCCAGCATTTT.

The chain has TRBV5-6 and TRBJ2-3; no firm D call. V was clipped by 0 bases and J by 1 base, with 9 bases between them. This CDR3 has 15 residues. Germline V gives CDR1 SGHDT, CDR2 YYEEEE. The CDR3 reads CASSLAVVGTDTQYF. In DNA form, the CDR3 reads TGTGCCAGCAGCTTGGCCGTGGTAGGCACAGATACGCAGTATTTT.

This chain connects TRBV28 to TRBJ1-6; D uncertain. The germline V gene encodes CDR1 MDHEN and CDR2 SYDVKM. Trimming removed 8 bases at V and 10 bases at J, with 21 bases between. The CDR3 extends over 15 amino acids. CDR3 sequence: CASRQAAPGGSPLHF. CDR3 sequence (DNA): TGTGCCAGCCGCCAAGCAGCACCGGGAGGGTCACCCCTCCACTTT. Drawing the rest from reference TRBV28 and TRBJ1-6, the complete variable domain is DVKVTQSSRYLVKRTGEKVFLECVQDMDHENMFWYRQDPGLGLRLIYFSYDVKMKEKGDIPEGYSVSREKKERFSLILESASTNQTSMYLCASRQAAPGGSPLHFGNGTRLTVT.

A few counts support this clone. The chain uses TRBV28 and TRBJ1-5, with TRBD1 matching 8 bases. J lost 6 bases, V lost 6 bases, and 16 bases had no gene match. Per the germline V gene, CDR1 is MDHEN and CDR2 is SYDVKM. The CDR3 contains 17 residues. CDR3 residues: CASRLTGAASSGQPQHF. The CDR3 DNA sequence: TGTGCCAGCAGACTGACAGGGGCTGCAAGTAGTGGTCAGCCCCAGCATTTT.

The rearrangement joins TRBV5-1 to TRBJ2-3, with TRBD1 matching over 7 bases. CDR3 length: 14 amino acids. CDR1 SGHRS and CDR2 YFSETQ come from the germline V gene. V lost 4 bases, J lost 3 bases, and 5 bases stayed unmatched. The CDR3 is CASSRDSKTDTQYF. CDR3 nucleotide sequence: TGCGCCAGCAGCCGGGACAGCAAAACAGATACGCAGTATTTT.